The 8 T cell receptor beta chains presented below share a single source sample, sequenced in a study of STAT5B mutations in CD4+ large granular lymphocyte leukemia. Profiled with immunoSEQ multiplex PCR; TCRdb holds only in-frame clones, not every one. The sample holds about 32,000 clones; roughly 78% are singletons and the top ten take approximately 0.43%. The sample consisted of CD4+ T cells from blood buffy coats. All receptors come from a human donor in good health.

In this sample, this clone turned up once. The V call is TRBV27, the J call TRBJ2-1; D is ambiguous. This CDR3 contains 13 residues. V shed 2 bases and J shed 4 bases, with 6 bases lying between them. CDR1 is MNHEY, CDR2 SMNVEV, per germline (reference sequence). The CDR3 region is CASSLKQYNEQFF. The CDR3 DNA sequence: TGTGCCAGCAGTTTAAAACAGTACAATGAGCAGTTCTTC.

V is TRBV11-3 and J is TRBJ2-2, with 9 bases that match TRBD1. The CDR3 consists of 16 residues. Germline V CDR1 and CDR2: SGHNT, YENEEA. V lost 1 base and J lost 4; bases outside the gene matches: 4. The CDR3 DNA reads TGTGCCAGCAGCTTAGGGGACAGGGTATCCACCGGGGAGCTGTTTTTT. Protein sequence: CASSLGDRVSTGELFF.

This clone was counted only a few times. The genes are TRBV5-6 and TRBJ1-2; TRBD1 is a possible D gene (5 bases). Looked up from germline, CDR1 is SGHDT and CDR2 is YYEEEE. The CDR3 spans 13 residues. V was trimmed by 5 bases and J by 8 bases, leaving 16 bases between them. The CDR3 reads CASSFAGGGGYTF. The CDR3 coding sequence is TGTGCCAGCAGTTTTGCGGGGGGAGGAGGCTACACCTTC.

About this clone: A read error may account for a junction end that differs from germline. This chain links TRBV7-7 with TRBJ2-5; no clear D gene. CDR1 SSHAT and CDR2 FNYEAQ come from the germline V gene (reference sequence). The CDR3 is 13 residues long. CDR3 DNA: TGTGCTAGCAGCTTGTCTCCTATTGAGACCCAGTACTTC. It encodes CASSLSPIETQYF.

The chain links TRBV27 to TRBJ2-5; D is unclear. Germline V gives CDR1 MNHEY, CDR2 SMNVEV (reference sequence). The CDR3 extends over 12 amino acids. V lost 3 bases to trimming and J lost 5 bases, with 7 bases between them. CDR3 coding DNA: TGTGCCAGCAGTTTTGTTGGTGAGACCCAGTACTTC. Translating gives CASSFVGETQYF.

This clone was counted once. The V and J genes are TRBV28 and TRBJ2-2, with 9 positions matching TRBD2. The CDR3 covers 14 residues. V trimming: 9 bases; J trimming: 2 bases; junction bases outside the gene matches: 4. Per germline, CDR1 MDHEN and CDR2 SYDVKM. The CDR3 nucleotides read TGTGCCAGTTCGACTAGCGGTAACACCGGGGAGCTGTTTTTT. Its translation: CASSTSGNTGELFF.

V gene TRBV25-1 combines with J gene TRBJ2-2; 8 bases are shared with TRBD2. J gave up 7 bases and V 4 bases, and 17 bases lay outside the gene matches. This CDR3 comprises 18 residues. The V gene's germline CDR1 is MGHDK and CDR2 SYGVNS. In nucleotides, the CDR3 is TGTGCCAGCAGTGGACCGACGGGGGGGCCGATCTGGAGCGGGGAGCTGTTTTTT. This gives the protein CASSGPTGGPIWSGELFF.

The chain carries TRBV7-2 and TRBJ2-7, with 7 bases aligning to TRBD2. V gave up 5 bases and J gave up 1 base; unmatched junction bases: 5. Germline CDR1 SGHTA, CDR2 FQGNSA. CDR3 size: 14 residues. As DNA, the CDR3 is TGTGCCAGCAGCCTACCGGGGGGATCCTACGAGCAGTACTTC. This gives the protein CASSLPGGSYEQYF.